What follows is one TCR beta chain and its context. The length of the CDR3 is 14 residues. Trimming at V came to 5 bases and at J to 3 bases, leaving 5 bases not matched to a gene. Germline assignment: CDR1 SGHTA and CDR2 FQGTGA. Clones were read by immunoSEQ multiplex PCR, and TCRdb kept only the in-frame ones, dropping some. The sample holds some 370,000 clones, roughly 90% seen once. This sample stems from a study of blood T cell repertoires in COVID-19. Sequenced sample: peripheral blood. This TCR derives from a man aged 40-49 years with acute or convalescent COVID-19. This chain uses TRBV7-3 with TRBJ2-3, with 7 bases aligning to TRBD2. The CDR3 nucleotides are TGTGCCAGCAGCGTGGGAGGGCCGACAGATACGCAGTATTTT. Protein: CASSVGGPTDTQYF.